The rows below give T cell receptor beta chains drawn from one sample of a study of blood T cell repertoires in COVID-19. TCRdb keeps only in-frame clones here, not all; method: immunoSEQ multiplex PCR. This table has about 130,000 clones, 90% appearing once. Sequences were obtained from peripheral blood. These receptors were taken from a man between 50 and 59 years old with active COVID-19. CDR3s include the opening cysteine and the closing phenylalanine or tryptophan. A D gene is named only where the DNA matches it firmly. Not all rows give a size; the values are once, few, many and, for expanded clones, a class.

clone size	V gene	J gene	D gene	CDR3 protein	CDR3 DNA
once	TRBV29-1	TRBJ2-7	-	CSVEDTVSYEQYF	TGCAGCGTTGAAGACACAGTATCCTACGAGCAGTACTTC
few	TRBV10-2	TRBJ1-2	TRBD1	CASSPDRAKGYTF	TGCGCCAGCAGTCCTGACAGGGCAAAAGGCTACACCTTC
-	TRBV5-4	TRBJ2-1	-	CASSSPREWDNEQFF	TGTGCCAGCAGCTCCCCTCGGGAGTGGGACAATGAGCAGTTCTTC
-	TRBV9	TRBJ2-3	-	CASSVEDWQTDTQYF	TGTGCCAGCAGCGTAGAGGACTGGCAGACAGATACGCAGTATTTT
-	TRBV3-1/TRBV3-2	TRBJ2-3	TRBD2	CASSPLAGGRTDTQYF	TGTGCCAGCAGCCCTCTAGCGGGGGGGCGTACAGATACGCAGTATTTT
-	TRBV5-5	TRBJ1-1	TRBD1	CASSQGPGQGNTEAFF	TGTGCCAGCAGCCAGGGCCCCGGACAGGGGAACACTGAAGCTTTCTTT
-	TRBV7-9	TRBJ2-3	TRBD2	CASSRFSGGATDTQYF	TGTGCCAGCAGCCGATTTAGCGGGGGGGCCACAGATACGCAGTATTTT
-	TRBV9	TRBJ2-1	TRBD2	CASSVATGGYNEQFF	TGTGCCAGCAGCGTAGCTACGGGGGGTTACAATGAGCAGTTCTTC
-	TRBV28	TRBJ1-4	-	CASSHATGNEKLFF	TGTGCCAGCAGCCACGCGACAGGAAATGAAAAACTGTTTTTT
-	TRBV24-1	TRBJ1-4	-	CATSESQGYGEKLFF	TGTGCCACCAGTGAATCACAGGGATACGGTGAAAAACTGTTTTTT
-	TRBV27	TRBJ1-2	-	CASSAYANYGYTF	TGTGCCAGCAGTGCGTACGCTAACTATGGCTACACCTTC
-	TRBV2	TRBJ2-1	TRBD2	CASNEPGLAGVHNEQFF	TGTGCCAGCAACGAACCGGGACTAGCGGGAGTCCACAATGAGCAGTTCTTC
-	TRBV7-2	TRBJ2-4	-	CASSLDGETIQYF	TGTGCCAGCAGCTTAGATGGAGAAACCATTCAGTACTTC
-	TRBV7-2	TRBJ2-5	-	CASSPQQRDQETQYF	TGTGCCAGCAGCCCCCAGCAGCGGGACCAAGAGACCCAGTACTTC
-	TRBV9	TRBJ1-4	-	CASSGTRAGDEKLFF	TGTGCCAGCAGCGGGACACGGGCAGGTGATGAAAAACTGTTTTTT
-	TRBV2	TRBJ1-1	TRBD1	CASSGGTGAAVTEAFF	TGTGCCAGCAGTGGTGGGACAGGGGCCGCGGTCACTGAAGCTTTCTTT
-	TRBV5-4	TRBJ2-2	-	CASSLGSFGELFF	TGTGCCAGCAGCTTGGGAAGCTTCGGGGAGCTGTTTTTT
-	TRBV15	TRBJ1-5	-	CATSRDKGGRRANQPQHF	TGTGCCACCAGCAGAGATAAAGGCGGACGGCGGGCTAATCAGCCCCAGCATTTT
-	TRBV19	TRBJ2-1	-	CASRPTSTAYNEQFF	TGTGCCAGTAGACCAACTAGTACCGCTTACAATGAGCAGTTCTTC
-	TRBV5-1	TRBJ2-1	TRBD2	CASSLTTSGGWNEQFF	TGCGCCAGCAGCCTGACCACTAGCGGGGGGTGGAATGAGCAGTTCTTC
-	TRBV9	TRBJ1-2	TRBD1	CASSVEAGGNYGYTF	TGTGCCAGCAGCGTAGAGGCAGGGGGCAACTATGGCTACACCTTC
-	TRBV7-2	TRBJ2-7	TRBD1	CASSLRDRVREQYF	TGTGCCAGCAGTCTCCGGGACAGGGTACGCGAGCAGTACTTC
-	TRBV7-9	TRBJ2-3	TRBD2	CASRLPFRLAGASDTQYF	TGTGCCAGCAGACTACCTTTTCGACTAGCGGGAGCATCAGATACGCAGTATTTT
-	TRBV12-2	TRBJ1-5	-	CASRLGQDEGHQPQHF	TGTGCAAGTCGACTGGGACAGGACGAGGGGCATCAGCCCCAGCATTTT
-	TRBV5-4	TRBJ1-5	-	CASSLGQGQEPQHF	TGTGCCAGCAGCTTGGGTCAGGGTCAGGAGCCCCAGCATTTT
-	TRBV6-5	TRBJ2-2	-	CASESSAGELFF	TGTGCCAGCGAAAGTTCAGCCGGGGAGCTGTTTTTT
once	TRBV9	TRBJ1-3	-	CASSRGSGNTIYF	TGTGCCAGCAGCCGGGGCTCTGGAAACACCATATATTTT
-	TRBV5-1	TRBJ2-3	-	CASSLESQGTDTQYF	TGCGCCAGCAGCTTGGAGTCCCAGGGAACAGATACGCAGTATTTT
-	TRBV5-4	TRBJ2-1	-	CASSPVGGLTYNEQFF	TGTGCCAGCAGCCCCGTTGGGGGCCTTACCTACAATGAGCAGTTCTTC
-	TRBV29-1	TRBJ2-2	-	CSVVVASANTGELFF	TGCAGCGTTGTGGTGGCCTCCGCGAACACCGGGGAGCTGTTTTTT
-	TRBV2	TRBJ1-5	TRBD1	CASRDRGQGNQPQHF	TGTGCCAGCAGGGACAGGGGGCAAGGCAATCAGCCCCAGCATTTT
once	TRBV6-5	TRBJ2-1	TRBD1	CASRGRQGLYNEQFF	TGTGCCAGCAGAGGACGACAGGGTTTATACAATGAGCAGTTCTTC